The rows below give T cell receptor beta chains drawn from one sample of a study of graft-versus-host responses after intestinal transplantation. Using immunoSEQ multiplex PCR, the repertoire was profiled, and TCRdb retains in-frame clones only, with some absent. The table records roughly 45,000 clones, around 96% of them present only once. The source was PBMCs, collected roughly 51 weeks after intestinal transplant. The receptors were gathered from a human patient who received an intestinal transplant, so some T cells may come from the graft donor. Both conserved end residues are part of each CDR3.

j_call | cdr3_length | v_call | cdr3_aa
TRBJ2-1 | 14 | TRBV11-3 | CASSLGLEVGEQFF
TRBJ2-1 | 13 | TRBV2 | CASDTDLYNEQFF
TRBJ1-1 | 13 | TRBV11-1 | CASSWRGGGEAFF
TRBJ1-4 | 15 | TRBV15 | CATSRDRGGGEKLFF
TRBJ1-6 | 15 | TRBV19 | CASKTGGSYNSPLHF
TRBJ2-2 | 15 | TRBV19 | CASSIRGQYTGELFF
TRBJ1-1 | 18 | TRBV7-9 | CASSPAKDRALKSTEAFF
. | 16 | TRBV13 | CASSFTIWGGSYEQYF
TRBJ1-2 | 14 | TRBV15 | CATSRQGTVHGYTF
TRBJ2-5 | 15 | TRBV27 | CASSRTWDYLEEQYF
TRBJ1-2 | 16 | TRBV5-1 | CASSPPDRLKDYGYTF
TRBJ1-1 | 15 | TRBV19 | CASSPMTGKDTEAFF
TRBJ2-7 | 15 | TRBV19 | CASRRRGEGSYEQYF
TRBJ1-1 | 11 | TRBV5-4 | CASNLGDLAFF
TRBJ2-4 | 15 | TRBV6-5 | CASSYLYGAKNIQYF
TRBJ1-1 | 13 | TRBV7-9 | CASSFLPETEAFF
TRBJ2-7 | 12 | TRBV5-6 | CASSLGSSEQYF
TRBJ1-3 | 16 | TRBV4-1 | CASSQERQSSGNTIYF
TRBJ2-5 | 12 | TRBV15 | CATSRDQGTQYF
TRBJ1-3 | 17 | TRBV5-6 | CASSLAGSGAFGNTIYF
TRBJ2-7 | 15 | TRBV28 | CASSLSGDRSYEQYF
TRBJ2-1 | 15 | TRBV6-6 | CASSYSGGDYNEQFF
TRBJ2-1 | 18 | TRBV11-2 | CASSLYPPTGGVYNEQFF
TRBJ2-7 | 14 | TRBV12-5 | CASGLALMGYEQYF
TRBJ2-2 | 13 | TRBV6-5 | CASSMTNTGELFF
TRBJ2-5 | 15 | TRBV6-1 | CASRQLAGGQETQYF
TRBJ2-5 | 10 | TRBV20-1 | CSASYETQYF
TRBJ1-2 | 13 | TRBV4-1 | CASRPPGVDGYTF
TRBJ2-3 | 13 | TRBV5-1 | CASSLEGGDTQYF
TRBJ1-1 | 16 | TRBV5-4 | CASSTKGRSLNTEAFF
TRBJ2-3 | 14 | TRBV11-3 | CASSAGLIESTQYF
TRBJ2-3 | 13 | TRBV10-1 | CASSGTGTDTQYF
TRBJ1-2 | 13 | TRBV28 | CASSPDNLDGYTF
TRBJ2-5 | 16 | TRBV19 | CASSPGTDASSETQYF
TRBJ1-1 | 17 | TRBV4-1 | CASSQDPSTARLTEAFF
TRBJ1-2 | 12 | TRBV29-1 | CSAEQGNYGYTF
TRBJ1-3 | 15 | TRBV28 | CASSSTSGSGNTIYF
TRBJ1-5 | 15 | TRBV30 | CAWRKENSVNQPQHF
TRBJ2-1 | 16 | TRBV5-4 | CASSWKGRLAGNEQFF
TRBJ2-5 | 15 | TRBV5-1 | CASSLARSARETQYF
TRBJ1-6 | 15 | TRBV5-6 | CASSSWAGSNSPLHF
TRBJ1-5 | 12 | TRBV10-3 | CAIREADQPQHF
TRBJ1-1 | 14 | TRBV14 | CASSQVGRNTEAFF
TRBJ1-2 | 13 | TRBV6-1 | CASSASGNYGYTF
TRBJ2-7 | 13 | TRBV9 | CASSQGSTYEQYF
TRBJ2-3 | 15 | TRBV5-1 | CASTDDSPGTDTQYF
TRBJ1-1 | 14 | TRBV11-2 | CASSSFPRDTEAFF
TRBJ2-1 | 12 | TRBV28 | CASSAQGNEQFF